The clone carrying this TCR beta chain was seen more than once but under ten times. Here immunoSEQ multiplex PCR was the method, and the copy in TCRdb shows in-frame clones only, minus some. Of approximately 400,000 clones listed, roughly four fifths are singletons. The data are from a study of Ad26.COV2.S vaccination and SARS-CoV-2 variants. This CDR3 contains 16 residues. The germline V gene has CDR1 MNHNY and CDR2 SVGAGI (reference sequence). With V trimmed by 7 bases and J by 4 bases, 13 bases remained unmatched. Treatment of the sample: about 20 received Ad26.COV2.S at low or high dose, single or two shots; roughly 5 received placebo; per-sample allocation not given. Repertoires come from day 63 after the first vaccine or placebo injection. An Ad26 vector carrying the Wuhan-strain SARS-CoV-2 spike served as the vaccine.

This chain uses TRBV6-6 with TRBJ1-3, with 7 bases matching TRBD1. This specimen was peripheral blood, taken in a trial of Ad26.COV2.S vaccine versus placebo. This sequence originates from a person between 18 and 59 years old who received the Ad26.COV2.S COVID-19 vaccine or a placebo. This chain's CDR3 is CASTPRGGTAGNTIYF. In DNA form, the CDR3 reads TGTGCCAGCACACCAAGGGGGGGGACAGCCGGAAACACCATATATTTT.